The 7 T cell receptor beta chains listed next were all sequenced from one sample in a study of cytomegalovirus exposure and HLA in healthy donors (dated by TCRdb to the late 2010s). The library was produced with the immunoSEQ multiplex PCR assay. The multiplex PCR relied on a mix of 60 forward primers for TCR Vbeta segments and 13 reverse primers for TCR Jbeta segments. What TCRdb holds here is the immuneACCESS table cut down to in-frame rearrangements. Part of the clones is not present; checked against another copy, under half of the missing clones reflect an unresolved V gene, and the others are unexplained. This sample is represented by around 150,000 clones; about three quarters of them were singletons. Roughly 2.8% of the sample rests with the top ten. Source material: PBMCs. These receptors were obtained from a woman aged 35 to 49 in good health and CMV-seropositive.

The chain links TRBV9 to TRBJ1-4; TRBD1 might be the D (5 bases). The CDR3 is made up of 15 amino acids. Germline-derived CDR1 and CDR2 are SGDLS and YYNGEE. V was cut by 4 bases and J by 8 bases, with 18 bases left in between. DNA of the CDR3: TGTGCCAGCAGCCTAGACGGAGGGGATCGCGAAAAACTGTTTTTT. Protein product: CASSLDGGDREKLFF.

The chain links TRBV28 to TRBJ1-1; 8 bases agree with TRBD1. Germline CDR1 MDHEN, CDR2 SYDVKM. The V segment lost 5 bases and the J segment 4 bases; nucleotides outside the gene matches: 3. The CDR3 is 13 residues long. CDR3 protein: CASSQQGGTEAFF. CDR3 nucleotide sequence: TGTGCCAGCAGTCAACAGGGGGGCACTGAAGCTTTCTTT.

The rearrangement uses TRBV5-4 and TRBJ1-6; TRBD1 matches at 8 bases. The CDR3 loop spans 13 amino acids. With 4 bases clipped from V and 14 bases from J, the junction kept 8 bases outside the gene matches. Germline lookup yields CDR1 SGHNT and CDR2 YYREEE (reference sequence). Written as DNA, the CDR3 is TGTGCCAGCAGCCCGGGACAGGAGAAAGCCCTCCACTTT. This gives the protein CASSPGQEKALHF.

The J gene is TRBJ2-7, the V gene TRBV6-1, with 10 bases identical to TRBD1. The junction had 1 base not matched to a gene; V was cut back by 4 bases and J by 4 bases. There are 13 residues in the CDR3. Germline V gene lookup returns CDR1 MNHNS and CDR2 SASEGT. The CDR3 loop reads CASSGTGGYEQYF. Here the CDR3 DNA reads TGTGCCAGCAGTGGGACAGGGGGTTACGAGCAGTACTTC.

The chain links TRBV5-4 to TRBJ2-7; 12 bases align to TRBD2. Germline loops: CDR1 SGHNT, CDR2 YYREEE (reference sequence). J was trimmed by 3 bases and V by 4 bases; bases with no gene match: 5. The CDR3 sequence is 15 residues long. The CDR3 DNA reads as TGTGCCAGCAGCCCGACTAGCGGGGGACTCTACGAGCAGTACTTC. Its protein is CASSPTSGGLYEQYF.

V and J are TRBV18 and TRBJ1-5; the D gene is possibly TRBD1 (6 bases). This CDR3 contains 16 residues. The V gene lost 3 bases and the J gene lost 0 bases, with 12 bases spanning the gap. The germline CDR1 and CDR2 sequences are KGHSH and LQKENI. The CDR3 coding sequence is TGTGCCAGCTCACCCAACAGGGCTGCTAGCAATCAGCCCCAGCATTTT. Its protein product is CASSPNRAASNQPQHF.

V usage is TRBV5-1 and J usage is TRBJ2-7; 12 bases are shared with TRBD2. The trim removed 4 bases at V and 2 bases at J, leaving 4 bases unmatched. This CDR3 has 15 residues. Germline V gene data show CDR1 as SGHRS and CDR2 as YFSETQ. The CDR3 nucleotides are TGCGCCAGCAGCCCGACTAGCGGGGGAGCCTACGAGCAGTACTTC. Protein sequence: CASSPTSGGAYEQYF.